This TCR beta chain was recorded in a study of cytomegalovirus exposure and HLA in healthy donors (dated by TCRdb to 2016 to 2017). Study-wide context: According to an earlier analysis of a few hundred of the donors, 150 million to 200 million T cells yielded approximately 120 million unique TCR beta sequences and 276 Gb of sequence data. An early release covering 500 to 750 HLA-typed donors comprised 300 to 350 gigabases of sequencing data and 65 million to 100 million unique TCR sequences. Of the roughly 430 genotyped donors, approximately 80% fell in the genetic ancestry cluster associated with self-reported Caucasian donors. The study was designed to test whether signatures of past pathogen exposure could be identified by cataloging public T cell receptors. Using immunosequencing, the study profiled T cell repertoires from 640 or so subjects and related those repertoires to cytomegalovirus serostatus. In addition to the first cohort of 500 to 850 subjects, a separate validation cohort of approximately 130 different subjects was used. High-throughput TCR immunosequencing, statistical association of individual TCRs with disease status, and machine learning were combined to predict cytomegalovirus infection status. To study patterns of TCR occurrence, a later analysis re-analyzed previously published TCR beta repertoires from several hundred donors and added high-resolution HLA genotyping. The later analysis used no new phenotypic data to find candidate immune exposures, relying instead on TCR beta sequences and their occurrence across donors. In an earlier analysis of roughly 600 of the donors, high-throughput TCR beta sequencing was used to judge whether each TCR beta V gene segment behaved as functional or pseudogenic. Donor age, sex, ethnicity and CMV serostatus were collected together with the repertoire data. A later genetic analysis took genome-wide SNP genotypes for about three fifths of the roughly 670 donors and used that subset as a discovery cohort. All discovery cohort repertoires had been generated using a single sequencing platform. Both class I and class II loci were covered by HLA typing, at four-digit resolution. Typing coverage differed by locus: A, B, C, DRB1 and DQB1 were typed in roughly 620-640 donors, DQA1 in roughly 500, DPA1 in around 580, and DPB1 in 472. Because of strong linkage in the cohort, roughly 5 DR-DQ haplotypes were treated as single units for association and clustering. Among 398 genotyped donors of the cohort, an average of approximately 240,000 unique TCR beta nucleotide sequences were sequenced per donor, 15% to 20% of them non-productive.

In total, around 600 healthy bone marrow donors made up the cohort. Cohort members were all nominally healthy when sampled, although unrecorded immune exposures were likely present. The donor tested CMV seropositive, placing the donor among the approximately 290 seropositive members of the cohort. A peripheral blood sample was provided by each donor, and peripheral blood mononuclear cells were used for TCR beta sequencing. The Qiagen DNeasy Blood Extraction Kit was used to extract genomic DNA from the blood cell samples. Overall study outcomes, separate from this receptor: Assigning TCR associations to individual alleles was difficult when HLA alleles, especially DR and DQ, strongly co-occurred. Because some donors lacked HLA typing at each locus, the association tests relied only on the typed subset. A total of 150 to 200 TCR beta chains were listed by the study as associated with cytomegalovirus. Correlated functional status among segregating V segments might be attributable to linkage disequilibrium, but an unknown experimental factor could not be ruled out. In a later analysis, TCR association rates were found to vary across HLA loci, with the most associated TCRs seen for DRB1 alleles and the fewest for HLA-C alleles. In a later genetic analysis, fewer N-insertions in productive TCRs were reported among donors in an Asian-associated ancestry cluster than the roughly 710-donor mean. While some public TCRs were present in many individuals, most TCR sequences turned up only very rarely across donors. A later analysis found that HLA-associated TCR beta chains were more clonally expanded and had lower generation probabilities than equally common non-associated chains. A group of highly shared sequence variants was considered likely to be a technical artifact of the sequencing pipeline. Because counts were too low, some 17 rarely observed V segments, including chromosome 9 orphons, were excluded from the earlier analysis of some 590 of the donors. The only immune exposure information available for the cohort was CMV serostatus. The classifier was reported to diagnose cytomegalovirus status with high specificity and sensitivity in both the original cohort and the validation cohort. A later genetic analysis associated a missense DCLRE1C variant with V-gene and J-gene trimming of TCR beta chains, and an independent cohort replicated the association. A later analysis reported that several top co-occurrence clusters appeared linked to parvovirus B19, influenza, CMV and Epstein-Barr virus. A further reported finding was that TCR beta sequences accurately predicted the HLA-A and HLA-B alleles for most subjects in the first cohort. A later analysis associated 15,000 or so TCR beta sequences with specific HLA alleles at a false discovery rate of 0.05. According to a later analysis, most CMV-associated TCR beta chains appeared to be HLA-restricted, and the HLA associations seemed to be driven largely by CMV exposure. According to the authors, the approach could potentially be generalized to other disease states and immunological phenotypes. Some IMGT-functional V segments, including TRBV6-2 and TRBV6-3, could not be distinguished by the 87-base-pair reads and were therefore excluded. In an earlier analysis of over 550 of the donors, most TCR beta V segments were observed in productive rearrangements about 90% or about 30% of the time, broadly matching IMGT annotations. In vitro tests confirmed that a few of the cytomegalovirus-associated TCR beta chains recognize cytomegalovirus antigens. Presence/absence analyses assumed roughly uniform sequencing depth across donors, an assumption that may not hold. The cohort was sequenced for TCR beta chains only, and without alpha or paired-chain data the features that could be detected were limited.

This clone was picked up a small number of times. Which antigen it targets is not known. Base qualities are not recorded, but no much larger clone differs from it by a single base. V loses 5 bases of germline sequence and J loses 4 bases, and the interval between the two ends is 12 bases. CDR1 and CDR2 are drawn from the germline V gene (reference sequence): MNHEY, SMNVEV. The CDR3 starts with the cysteine, ends with the phenylalanine, and has 13 residues. Just the 39-base CDR3 DNA is kept, in frame starting at base 1. Libraries came from the immunoSEQ multiplex PCR assay. For the multiplex PCR, a mixture combining 60 forward primers for TCR Vbeta segments and 13 reverse primers for TCR Jbeta segments was used. The CDR3 region of rearranged TCR beta genes was amplified from genomic DNA by a multiplex PCR assay. The amplified TCR beta libraries were sequenced on the Illumina HiSeq System as 87-base-pair reads. The original pipeline was this. A later analysis counted about 76 million unique TCR beta chains across the approximately 700 repertoires, and roughly 11 million of these chains were shared by at least two donors. A nearest-neighbor algorithm error-corrected the raw reads and collapsed the reads into unique sequences, merging closely related sequences to remove PCR and sequencing errors. V, D and J gene segments were assigned by aligning CDR3 sequences to IMGT reference sequences. For a sequence to be retained, a match of at least six nucleotides was required to both a V gene segment and a J gene segment. A rearrangement counted as productive if the CDR3 had no stop codons and remained in frame with V and J, and every other rearrangement counted as non-productive. CDR3 was defined by IMGT convention, running from the second conserved V-encoded cysteine to the conserved J-encoded phenylalanine. The earlier analysis of 587 of the donors excluded sequences that lacked an unambiguous match to a single V gene segment. An earlier analysis of almost 600 of the donors classified V segments as functional when productive rearrangements were above 56.7% and as segregating when the standard deviation between donors was above 5%. A statistical classification framework was built to diagnose cytomegalovirus status from the catalog of TCR beta chain sequences. V and J gene assignment, in a later analysis, came from comparing TCR nucleotide sequences with IMGT/GENE-DB human TR gene sequences. In a later analysis, CDR3 sequences and most-parsimonious VDJ recombination scenarios were assigned using the TCRdist pipeline. In a later analysis, each TCR beta chain was defined by its CDR3 amino acid sequence together with its V-gene family, and reads without a unique V-gene family were excluded. In a later analysis, 500 to 650 highly shared, low-generation-probability nucleotide sequences were removed to address suspected cross-contamination and a sequencing artifact. A later analysis calculated a clonal expansion index for each public chain from normalized within-repertoire ranks of inferred template counts. Generation probabilities in a later analysis came from a VDJ recombination model fitted to out-of-frame rearrangements, and those results were checked against IGoR. Hypergeometric tests were used in a later analysis to score TCR-TCR, TCR-HLA and TCR-CMV co-occurrence, with a repertoire-size bias correction applied to the TCR pairs. A later analysis estimated false discovery rates by permuting HLA or CMV assignments 20 times. In a later analysis, co-occurring TCRs were grouped with DBSCAN, and TCRdist sequence similarity was added when clustering was performed within HLA-allele-positive subsets. Repertoires with fewer than 30,000 or more than 120,000 public chains were left out of co-occurrence clustering, as were about 5 repertoires with anomalous nucleotide sharing. TCRdb retrieved this table from immuneACCESS and kept in-frame rearrangements only. Not all clones are present; in checked studies, unresolved V genes account for under half, and no reason is known for the remainder. V and J calls and clone size are as listed in that table; D and trimming were resolved from the DNA. The table for this sample lists tens of thousands of clones; nearly 55% of them were counted only once. The top ten clonotypes cover more than 5% of the sample.

Sequenced sample: PBMCs. The sequence links TRBV27 to TRBJ2-7; TRBD1 is perhaps the D gene, given 6 matching bases. The sequence was collected from a woman between 40 and 55 years old in good health and CMV-seropositive. At the DNA level, the sequence is TGTGCCAGCAGTCCCGGGACAAGTTACGAGCAGTACTTC. The resulting protein is CASSPGTSYEQYF.